A single sample is the source of the 24 T cell receptor beta chains below, sequenced in a study of blood T cell repertoires in COVID-19. Libraries were prepared by immunoSEQ multiplex PCR; TCRdb keeps only in-frame clonotypes and omits some of them. The sample carries fewer than 350,000 clones, 80% to 90% recorded once. The sequenced sample was PBMCs or T cells enriched from blood (not recorded which). Receptor source: a man aged 25 to 45 who had recovered from COVID-19.

The chain recombines TRBV6-4 with TRBJ1-6, with 7 bases lining up with TRBD1. Germline V gives CDR1 MRHNA, CDR2 SNTAGT. This CDR3 has 13 amino acids. Unmatched junction bases numbered 3, after V lost 4 bases and J lost 9 bases. CDR3 sequence: CASSGDSGSPLHF. Written as DNA, the CDR3 is TGTGCCAGCAGTGGGGACAGCGGTTCACCCCTCCACTTT.

This clone was seen a handful of times. This rearrangement joins TRBV14 to TRBJ1-6; perhaps TRBD1 as D (6 bases). The CDR3 is 16 residues long. V lost 2 bases and J 2 bases, leaving 10 bases between the germline ends. Germline CDR1 and CDR2: SGHDN and FVKESK. The CDR3 DNA reads TGTGCCAGCAGCCAACCACAGGGAGCCTATAATTCACCCCTCCACTTT. As protein: CASSQPQGAYNSPLHF.

This chain uses TRBV24-1 with TRBJ2-5, with D possibly matching TRBD1 (5 bases). Looked up from germline, CDR1 is KGHDR and CDR2 is SFDVKD. The CDR3 covers 11 residues. Trimming took off 5 bases at V and 5 bases at J, with 5 bases between the two ends. The CDR3 sequence is CATSAGETQYF. As DNA, the CDR3 is TGTGCCACCAGTGCAGGGGAGACCCAGTACTTC.

The chain combines TRBV23-1 with TRBJ2-1; 12 bases align to TRBD2. TRBV23-1 has ORF status, its function being uncertain. The CDR3 loop spans 21 amino acids. V was clipped by 1 base and J by 3 bases; unmatched bases: 16. The CDR3 DNA reads TGCGCCAGCAGTCAATTGCTGACTAGCGGGGGAACAACCGGGTACTACAATGAGCAGTTCTTC. Translation gives CASSQLLTSGGTTGYYNEQFF.

Points on this clone: The same CDR3 is also encoded by other DNA sequences in this sample. The chain couples TRBV6-5 to TRBJ1-3; possibly TRBD1 for D (5 bases). Trimming removed 0 bases at V and 1 base at J, with 7 bases between. CDR3 length equals 15 residues. The germline gives CDR1 MNHEY, CDR2 SVGAGI. CDR3 in DNA: TGTGCCAGCAGTTACTCGGGGCGGTCTGGAAACACCATATATTTT. As protein: CASSYSGRSGNTIYF.

V is TRBV5-6 and J is TRBJ2-7; the match to TRBD1 covers 8 bases. The ends lost 1 base at V and 7 bases at J; junction bases unmatched: 4. The germline CDR1 and CDR2 sequences are SGHDT and YYEEEE. This CDR3 is built from 13 residues. The CDR3 DNA reads TGTGCCAGCAGCTTGCAGGGGGCGGAGGAGCAGTACTTC. Its protein is CASSLQGAEEQYF.

The gene calls are TRBV7-2 and TRBJ1-4; the match to TRBD1 covers 8 bases. Trimming cost V 5 bases and J 3 bases; bases outside gene matches: 8. CDR1 and CDR2 from the germline V gene are SGHTA and FQGNSA. This CDR3 contains 16 residues. The CDR3 DNA is TGTGCCAGCAGCCGGAAGACAGGGGCAGCTAATGAAAAACTGTTTTTT. It specifies CASSRKTGAANEKLFF.

For this clone: At one end, the junction sequence differs from germline, possibly due to a read error. The CDR3 DNA reads as TGTGCCAGCAGTTTAGGAAAAGGGGGGCTGTTTTTT. Translated, it gives CASSLGKGGLFF. V and J are TRBV12-3 or TRBV12-4 and TRBJ2-2, with D perhaps TRBD1 (6 bases). This CDR3 contains 12 residues.

The chain uses TRBV18 and TRBJ2-4; 7 nucleotides match TRBD1. J lost 7 bases, V lost 8 bases, and 8 bases had no gene match. Germline V gives CDR1 KGHSH, CDR2 LQKENI. The CDR3 has 13 amino acids. The chain's CDR3 is CASQGQMGNIQYF. The CDR3 nucleotides read TGTGCCAGCCAGGGACAGATGGGGAACATTCAGTACTTC.

V and J are TRBV3-1 (or the pseudogene TRBV3-2) and TRBJ2-7, with 7 bases fitting TRBD1. The CDR3 has 14 residues. The trim removed 4 bases at V and 0 bases at J, leaving 3 bases unmatched. The germline CDR1 and CDR2 sequences are LGHDT and YNNKEL (reference sequence). CDR3 in DNA: TGTGCCAGCAGCCTACAGGGGAGCTCCTACGAGCAGTACTTC. Translated: CASSLQGSSYEQYF.

The CDR3 coding sequence is TGTGCCAGCAGTGAATCAAGAGGAAGCTACGAGCAGTACTTC. As protein: CASSESRGSYEQYF. The chain employs TRBV25-1 and TRBJ2-7; D not resolved. Germline-derived CDR1 and CDR2 are MGHDK and SYGVNS. Trimming pared 1 base from V and 3 bases from J, leaving 10 bases between. This CDR3 is built from 14 residues.

V is TRBV7-8 and J is TRBJ1-5, with 10 bases aligning to TRBD1. Per the germline V gene, CDR1 is SGHVS and CDR2 is FQNEAQ. The CDR3 extends over 16 amino acids. V gave up 2 bases and J gave up 3 bases; unmatched junction bases: 4. The CDR3 loop reads CASSLSGQGINQPQHF. As DNA, the CDR3 is TGTGCCAGCAGCTTATCGGGACAGGGGATCAATCAGCCCCAGCATTTT.

The chain combines TRBV3-1 (or the pseudogene TRBV3-2) with TRBJ1-2; the match to TRBD1 covers 8 bases. Germline V gene lookup returns CDR1 LGHDT and CDR2 YNNKEL (reference sequence). The CDR3 length is 12 residues. J gave up 10 bases and V 5 bases, and 6 bases lay outside the gene matches. CDR3 amino acids: CASSGTGGAYTF. The CDR3 DNA follows: TGTGCCAGCAGCGGGACAGGCGGGGCCTACACCTTC.

The chain has TRBV5-6 and TRBJ1-4, with 7 bases matching TRBD1. V trimming: 0 bases; J trimming: 11 bases; junction bases outside the gene matches: 10. The CDR3 is 15 amino acids. Germline V gives CDR1 SGHDT, CDR2 YYEEEE. Here the CDR3 DNA reads TGTGCCAGCAGCTTGGGGCGACAGGGAGTCGGGAAACTGTTTTTT. It translates to CASSLGRQGVGKLFF.

This chain joins TRBV14 and TRBJ1-2, with 7 bases that match TRBD1. The length of the CDR3 is 17 residues. Germline V gene lookup returns CDR1 SGHDN and CDR2 FVKESK. J gave up 5 bases and V 2 bases, and 14 bases lay outside the gene matches. CDR3 protein: CASSQPFRGSSMYGYTF. The CDR3 DNA reads TGTGCCAGCAGCCAACCTTTCAGGGGGTCTTCAATGTATGGCTACACCTTC. The whole variable domain, filled in from reference TRBV14 and TRBJ1-2, reads EAGVTQFPSHSVIEKGQTVTLRCDPISGHDNLYWYRRVMGKEIKFLLHFVKESKQDESGMPNNRFLAERTGGTYSTLKVQPAELEDSGVYFCASSQPFRGSSMYGYTFGSGTRLTVV.

The J gene is TRBJ2-3, the V gene TRBV5-1; 13 bases are a match to TRBD2. Unmatched junction bases numbered 2, after V lost 4 bases and J lost 3 bases. Germline CDR1 is SGHRS and CDR2 is YFSETQ. The CDR3 consists of 15 residues. As DNA, the CDR3 is TGCGCCAGCAGCCTGGGACTAGCGGGGACAGATACGCAGTATTTT. Protein: CASSLGLAGTDTQYF.

The gene calls are TRBV6-2 or TRBV6-3 and TRBJ1-6; a possible D gene is TRBD1 (6 bases). The germline V gene encodes CDR1 MNHEY and CDR2 SVGEGT. Trimming took off 4 bases at V and 9 bases at J, with 19 bases between the two ends. The CDR3 consists of 16 residues. The CDR3 spells CASSLHTQGESSPLHF. In nucleotides, the CDR3 is TGTGCCAGCAGTTTGCACACACAGGGTGAAAGTTCACCCCTCCACTTT.

This chain connects TRBV5-1 to TRBJ2-6, with no clear D. CDR1 and CDR2 from the germline V gene are SGHRS and YFSETQ. CDR3 size: 13 residues. Trimming stripped 4 bases from V and 4 bases from J, with 6 bases between. The CDR3 protein is CASSATGANVLTF. The CDR3, as DNA: TGCGCCAGCAGCGCCACAGGGGCCAACGTCCTGACTTTC.

The rearrangement links TRBV7-9 to TRBJ1-2; D is perhaps TRBD1 (5 bases). The CDR3 has 15 residues. Trimming left V 2 bases short and J 4 bases short, with 14 bases between. The V gene's germline CDR1 is SEHNR and CDR2 FQNEAQ (reference sequence). CDR3 coding DNA: TGTGCCAGCAGCTTATTGGGGCCGACCCCCTATGGCTACACCTTC. This encodes CASSLLGPTPYGYTF.

The rearrangement uses TRBV12-3 or TRBV12-4 and TRBJ1-5; possibly TRBD1 for D (5 bases). This CDR3 region has 13 residues. Trimming removed 6 bases at V and 9 bases at J, with 15 bases between. The CDR3 nucleotides read TGTGCCAGCAGGAGGGACGGAGCGGGGCCCCAGCATTTT. It codes for CASRRDGAGPQHF.

This clone was found a few times. The V call is TRBV5-5, the J call TRBJ2-1; 8 nucleotides align to TRBD1. J gave up 4 bases and V 6 bases, and 9 bases lay outside the gene matches. Germline lookup yields CDR1 SGHKS and CDR2 YYEKEE (reference sequence). CDR3 length: 15 amino acids. Here the CDR3 DNA reads TGTGCCAGCATAAACAGGGGGAGCTTATACAATGAGCAGTTCTTC. This gives the protein CASINRGSLYNEQFF.

The CDR3 spells CAISESNRGHGYTF. CDR3 DNA sequence: TGTGCCATCAGTGAGTCGAACAGGGGGCACGGCTACACCTTC. This chain uses TRBV10-3 with TRBJ1-2; 9 bases align to TRBD1. The CDR3 has 14 amino acids. V lost 0 bases to trimming and J lost 8 bases; unmatched junction nucleotides: 4. Germline values: CDR1 ENHRY, CDR2 SYGVKD.

J is TRBJ1-2 and V is TRBV12-3 or TRBV12-4; D might be TRBD1 (6 bases). V lost 2 bases and J 7 bases, leaving 11 bases between the germline ends. The CDR3 runs 13 residues. CDR3 residues: CASSLSGVAGYTF. CDR3 nucleotide sequence: TGTGCCAGCAGTTTATCAGGGGTAGCTGGCTACACCTTC.

This rearrangement joins TRBV3-1 (or the pseudogene TRBV3-2) to TRBJ2-3; TRBD2 matches at 16 bases. V shed 0 bases and J 0 bases; nucleotides not matched to a gene: 12. Germline V CDR1 and CDR2: LGHDT, YNNKEL (reference sequence). CDR3 length: 22 residues. The CDR3 protein is CASSQERVGTSGGAASTDTQYF. CDR3 bases: TGTGCCAGCAGCCAAGAAAGGGTTGGGACTAGCGGGGGGGCTGCAAGCACAGATACGCAGTATTTT.